The rows below give T cell receptor beta chains drawn from one sample of a study of blood T cells in healthy people across ages. TCRdb reanalysed the 5' RACE reads using MiXCR and keeps one entry per CDR3 protein. This table has roughly 2 million distinct CDR3 sequences, about 50% appearing once. Sequenced input: blood. The source of these receptors is a woman aged 40 to 50 in good health. Both conserved end residues are part of each CDR3. Fields, in order: V gene, J gene, CDR3 protein.

v_call: TRBV11-1; j_call: TRBJ2-5; cdr3_aa: CASSLVSEVQTQYF
v_call: TRBV6-6; j_call: TRBJ1-2; cdr3_aa: CASSYVVRIYGYTF
v_call: TRBV7-2; j_call: TRBJ1-5; cdr3_aa: CASSLAAHINQPQHF
v_call: TRBV27; j_call: TRBJ2-1; cdr3_aa: CASSARARSGGPPFEQFF
v_call: TRBV5-1; j_call: TRBJ2-5; cdr3_aa: CASSTSSGGFQETQYF
v_call: TRBV12-3/TRBV12-4; j_call: TRBJ2-3; cdr3_aa: CASSLTTGGHTDTQYF
v_call: TRBV6-5; j_call: TRBJ2-5; cdr3_aa: CASRHDRVVETQYF
v_call: TRBV24-1; j_call: TRBJ2-5; cdr3_aa: CATRYQETQYF
v_call: TRBV5-1; j_call: TRBJ1-1; cdr3_aa: CATSPSTANTEAFF
v_call: TRBV6-1; j_call: TRBJ2-2; cdr3_aa: CASSGHRENTGELFF